One and the same sample provided the 4 T cell receptor beta chains below, sequenced in a study of Ad26.COV2.S vaccination and SARS-CoV-2 variants. The treatment denotes: about 20 received Ad26.COV2.S at low or high dose, single or two shots; about 5 received placebo; per-sample allocation not given. Day 63 after the first injection of vaccine or placebo was the sampling time. Libraries were prepared by immunoSEQ multiplex PCR; TCRdb keeps only in-frame clonotypes and omits some of them. The repertoire includes roughly 400,000 clones, 80% to 95% of them detected once, and about 1.7% sits in the top ten. Source: peripheral blood, taken in a trial of Ad26.COV2.S vaccine versus placebo. The receptors originated from a person aged 18-65 years who received the Ad26.COV2.S COVID-19 vaccine or a placebo.

CDR3 in amino acids: CASSLTRNEQFF. The CDR3 DNA follows: TGCGCCAGCAGCTTAACCAGAAATGAGCAGTTCTTC. The J gene is TRBJ2-1, the V gene TRBV5-1; D unclear. The germline V gene encodes CDR1 SGHRS and CDR2 YFSETQ. The length of the CDR3 is 12 residues. V dropped 2 bases and J dropped 7 bases, with 7 bases sitting between them.

Turning to this clone: Within the sample, other DNA sequences also encode this same CDR3. This chain links TRBV3-1 (or the pseudogene TRBV3-2) with TRBJ1-6; D is unresolved. This CDR3 is built from 14 residues. CDR1 is LGHDT, CDR2 YNNKEL, per germline (reference sequence). Trimming shortened V by 1 base and J by 6 bases, and 7 bases separated the two germline ends. The CDR3 reads CASSQVSGNSPLHF. The CDR3 DNA follows: TGTGCCAGCAGCCAAGTTTCGGGTAATTCACCCCTCCACTTT.

The chain has TRBV7-8 and TRBJ1-5, with 8 bases identical to TRBD1. Germline CDR1 SGHVS, CDR2 FQNEAQ. The CDR3 length is 13 residues. J lost 1 base, V lost 8 bases, and 1 base had no gene match. The CDR3, as DNA: TGTGCCAGCGACAGGGGAAGCAATCAGCCCCAGCATTTT. Residues: CASDRGSNQPQHF.

J is TRBJ2-1 and V is TRBV12-5; 7 bases are a match to TRBD1. V was clipped by 1 base and J by 4 bases; unmatched bases: 10. The CDR3 consists of 17 residues. Germline V gene lookup returns CDR1 LGHNT and CDR2 FRNRAP. CDR3 sequence: CASGLAGTGVVYNEQFF. The CDR3 coding sequence is TGTGCTAGTGGTTTGGCCGGAACAGGGGTCGTGTACAATGAGCAGTTCTTC.